These T cell receptor beta chains were read from a single sample in a study of shared clonotypes between healthy human individuals. Assay: immunoSEQ multiplex PCR; the TCRdb copy retains only in-frame clones and omits some. The top ten hold around 1.5% of the sample, which has under 1,100,000 clones, 75% seen once. The sequenced material came from memory CD4+ T cells sorted from blood. The source of these receptors is a man aged 18-30 years in good health. The CDR3 runs from the conserved cysteine through the conserved F or W.

CDR3aa: CASSIDRVNTEAFF
len: 14
v_gene: TRBV5-4

CDR3aa: CASSVDYAFGTQYF
len: 14
v_gene: TRBV9

CDR3aa: CASSLQGFYEQYF
len: 13
v_gene: TRBV2

CDR3aa: CASSELGREAGELFF
len: 15
v_gene: TRBV2

CDR3aa: CASSLLGQPQHF
len: 12
v_gene: TRBV28

CDR3aa: CASSQADRGLMGQETQYF
len: 18
v_gene: TRBV4-1

CDR3aa: CASSLGLAGGTGELFF
len: 16
v_gene: TRBV11-2

CDR3aa: CASSLLTSKLGETQYF
len: 16
v_gene: TRBV7-8

CDR3aa: CASSLPRSPHEQYF
len: 14
v_gene: TRBV11-2

CDR3aa: CASKRTGQNYGYTF
len: 14
v_gene: TRBV6-5

CDR3aa: CASSPPTGISYEQYF
len: 15
v_gene: TRBV18

CDR3aa: CASSLAGSSGNTIYF
len: 15
v_gene: TRBV5-1

CDR3aa: CACSGDGTEAFF
len: 12
v_gene: TRBV30

CDR3aa: CASSYGAGYGTDTQYF
len: 16
v_gene: TRBV6-5

CDR3aa: CASSLDQGSNQPQHF
len: 15
v_gene: TRBV5-1

CDR3aa: CASSKGDREGYGYTF
len: 15
v_gene: TRBV4-1

CDR3aa: CASSADREVAVLIWNTGELFF
len: 21
v_gene: TRBV2

CDR3aa: CASSIAGTGIYGYTF
len: 15
v_gene: TRBV6-5

CDR3aa: CASSLDRVGLGANVLTF
len: 17
v_gene: TRBV5-4

CDR3aa: CASTGNNEQFF
len: 11
v_gene: TRBV6-5

CDR3aa: CASGLVTGSQLMRNEKLFF
len: 19
v_gene: TRBV12-5

CDR3aa: CATSRGGTSGSYEQYF
len: 16
v_gene: TRBV15

CDR3aa: CASSKGFGFGNTIYF
len: 15
v_gene: TRBV21-1

CDR3aa: CASSTSPYNEQFF
len: 13
v_gene: TRBV19

CDR3aa: CASSPGGTGTYEQYF
len: 15
v_gene: TRBV7-3

CDR3aa: CASSVVGEGHRLHEQYF
len: 17
v_gene: TRBV9

CDR3aa: CASTSPGQGYYEQYF
len: 15
v_gene: TRBV6-5

CDR3aa: CASSLAPGPQETQYF
len: 15
v_gene: TRBV7-8

CDR3aa: CSILGQGGGTEAFF
len: 14
v_gene: TRBV29-1

CDR3aa: CASTMDLSYNEQFF
len: 14
v_gene: TRBV5-1

CDR3aa: CASSIGTGGETQYF
len: 14
v_gene: TRBV6-5

CDR3aa: CASSEQGARETQYF
len: 14
v_gene: TRBV6-1

CDR3aa: CASSPQGQGAEKLFF
len: 15
v_gene: TRBV9

CDR3aa: CASSLAPGTGERETQYF
len: 17
v_gene: TRBV11-2

CDR3aa: CASSSYLAGGMNEQFF
len: 16
v_gene: TRBV5-1

CDR3aa: CASSWSGLDTGELFF
len: 15
v_gene: TRBV5-1

CDR3aa: CASSEQDRGNTEAFF
len: 15
v_gene: TRBV25-1

CDR3aa: CASSQVGESYGYTF
len: 14
v_gene: TRBV4-2

CDR3aa: CASSLLGLAGGLNEQYF
len: 17
v_gene: TRBV28

CDR3aa: CASRRDRGTDTQYF
len: 14
v_gene: TRBV5-4

CDR3aa: CASSPQDPSGNTIYF
len: 15
v_gene: TRBV5-1

CDR3aa: CASSSRPTYEQYF
len: 13
v_gene: TRBV7-9

CDR3aa: CAWSPWDRQETQYF
len: 14
v_gene: TRBV30

CDR3aa: CASSLGRGPYNEQFF
len: 15
v_gene: TRBV11-3

CDR3aa: CASSLTGTNEKLFF
len: 14
v_gene: TRBV4-2

CDR3aa: CASSLKGVGAKGSPLHF
len: 17
v_gene: TRBV28

CDR3aa: CAWSVTQYEQFF
len: 12
v_gene: TRBV30

CDR3aa: CASSTGSDSPLHF
len: 13
v_gene: TRBV9

CDR3aa: CASSPRLGHTDTQYF
len: 15
v_gene: TRBV10-1

CDR3aa: CASSPVSLASTDTQYF
len: 16
v_gene: TRBV5-5

CDR3aa: CAWEKDWDTEAFF
len: 13
v_gene: TRBV30